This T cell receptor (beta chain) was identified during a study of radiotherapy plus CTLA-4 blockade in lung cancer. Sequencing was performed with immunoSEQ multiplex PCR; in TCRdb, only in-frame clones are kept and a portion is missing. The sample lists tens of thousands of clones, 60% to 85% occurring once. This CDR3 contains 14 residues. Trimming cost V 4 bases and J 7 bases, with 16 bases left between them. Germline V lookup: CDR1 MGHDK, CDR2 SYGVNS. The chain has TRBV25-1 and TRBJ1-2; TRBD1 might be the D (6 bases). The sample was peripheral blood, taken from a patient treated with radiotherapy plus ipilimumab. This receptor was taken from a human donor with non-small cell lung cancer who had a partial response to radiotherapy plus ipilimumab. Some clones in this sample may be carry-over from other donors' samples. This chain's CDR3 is CASSGIWGLGGYTF. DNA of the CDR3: TGTGCCAGCAGTGGTATATGGGGGCTGGGTGGCTACACCTTC.